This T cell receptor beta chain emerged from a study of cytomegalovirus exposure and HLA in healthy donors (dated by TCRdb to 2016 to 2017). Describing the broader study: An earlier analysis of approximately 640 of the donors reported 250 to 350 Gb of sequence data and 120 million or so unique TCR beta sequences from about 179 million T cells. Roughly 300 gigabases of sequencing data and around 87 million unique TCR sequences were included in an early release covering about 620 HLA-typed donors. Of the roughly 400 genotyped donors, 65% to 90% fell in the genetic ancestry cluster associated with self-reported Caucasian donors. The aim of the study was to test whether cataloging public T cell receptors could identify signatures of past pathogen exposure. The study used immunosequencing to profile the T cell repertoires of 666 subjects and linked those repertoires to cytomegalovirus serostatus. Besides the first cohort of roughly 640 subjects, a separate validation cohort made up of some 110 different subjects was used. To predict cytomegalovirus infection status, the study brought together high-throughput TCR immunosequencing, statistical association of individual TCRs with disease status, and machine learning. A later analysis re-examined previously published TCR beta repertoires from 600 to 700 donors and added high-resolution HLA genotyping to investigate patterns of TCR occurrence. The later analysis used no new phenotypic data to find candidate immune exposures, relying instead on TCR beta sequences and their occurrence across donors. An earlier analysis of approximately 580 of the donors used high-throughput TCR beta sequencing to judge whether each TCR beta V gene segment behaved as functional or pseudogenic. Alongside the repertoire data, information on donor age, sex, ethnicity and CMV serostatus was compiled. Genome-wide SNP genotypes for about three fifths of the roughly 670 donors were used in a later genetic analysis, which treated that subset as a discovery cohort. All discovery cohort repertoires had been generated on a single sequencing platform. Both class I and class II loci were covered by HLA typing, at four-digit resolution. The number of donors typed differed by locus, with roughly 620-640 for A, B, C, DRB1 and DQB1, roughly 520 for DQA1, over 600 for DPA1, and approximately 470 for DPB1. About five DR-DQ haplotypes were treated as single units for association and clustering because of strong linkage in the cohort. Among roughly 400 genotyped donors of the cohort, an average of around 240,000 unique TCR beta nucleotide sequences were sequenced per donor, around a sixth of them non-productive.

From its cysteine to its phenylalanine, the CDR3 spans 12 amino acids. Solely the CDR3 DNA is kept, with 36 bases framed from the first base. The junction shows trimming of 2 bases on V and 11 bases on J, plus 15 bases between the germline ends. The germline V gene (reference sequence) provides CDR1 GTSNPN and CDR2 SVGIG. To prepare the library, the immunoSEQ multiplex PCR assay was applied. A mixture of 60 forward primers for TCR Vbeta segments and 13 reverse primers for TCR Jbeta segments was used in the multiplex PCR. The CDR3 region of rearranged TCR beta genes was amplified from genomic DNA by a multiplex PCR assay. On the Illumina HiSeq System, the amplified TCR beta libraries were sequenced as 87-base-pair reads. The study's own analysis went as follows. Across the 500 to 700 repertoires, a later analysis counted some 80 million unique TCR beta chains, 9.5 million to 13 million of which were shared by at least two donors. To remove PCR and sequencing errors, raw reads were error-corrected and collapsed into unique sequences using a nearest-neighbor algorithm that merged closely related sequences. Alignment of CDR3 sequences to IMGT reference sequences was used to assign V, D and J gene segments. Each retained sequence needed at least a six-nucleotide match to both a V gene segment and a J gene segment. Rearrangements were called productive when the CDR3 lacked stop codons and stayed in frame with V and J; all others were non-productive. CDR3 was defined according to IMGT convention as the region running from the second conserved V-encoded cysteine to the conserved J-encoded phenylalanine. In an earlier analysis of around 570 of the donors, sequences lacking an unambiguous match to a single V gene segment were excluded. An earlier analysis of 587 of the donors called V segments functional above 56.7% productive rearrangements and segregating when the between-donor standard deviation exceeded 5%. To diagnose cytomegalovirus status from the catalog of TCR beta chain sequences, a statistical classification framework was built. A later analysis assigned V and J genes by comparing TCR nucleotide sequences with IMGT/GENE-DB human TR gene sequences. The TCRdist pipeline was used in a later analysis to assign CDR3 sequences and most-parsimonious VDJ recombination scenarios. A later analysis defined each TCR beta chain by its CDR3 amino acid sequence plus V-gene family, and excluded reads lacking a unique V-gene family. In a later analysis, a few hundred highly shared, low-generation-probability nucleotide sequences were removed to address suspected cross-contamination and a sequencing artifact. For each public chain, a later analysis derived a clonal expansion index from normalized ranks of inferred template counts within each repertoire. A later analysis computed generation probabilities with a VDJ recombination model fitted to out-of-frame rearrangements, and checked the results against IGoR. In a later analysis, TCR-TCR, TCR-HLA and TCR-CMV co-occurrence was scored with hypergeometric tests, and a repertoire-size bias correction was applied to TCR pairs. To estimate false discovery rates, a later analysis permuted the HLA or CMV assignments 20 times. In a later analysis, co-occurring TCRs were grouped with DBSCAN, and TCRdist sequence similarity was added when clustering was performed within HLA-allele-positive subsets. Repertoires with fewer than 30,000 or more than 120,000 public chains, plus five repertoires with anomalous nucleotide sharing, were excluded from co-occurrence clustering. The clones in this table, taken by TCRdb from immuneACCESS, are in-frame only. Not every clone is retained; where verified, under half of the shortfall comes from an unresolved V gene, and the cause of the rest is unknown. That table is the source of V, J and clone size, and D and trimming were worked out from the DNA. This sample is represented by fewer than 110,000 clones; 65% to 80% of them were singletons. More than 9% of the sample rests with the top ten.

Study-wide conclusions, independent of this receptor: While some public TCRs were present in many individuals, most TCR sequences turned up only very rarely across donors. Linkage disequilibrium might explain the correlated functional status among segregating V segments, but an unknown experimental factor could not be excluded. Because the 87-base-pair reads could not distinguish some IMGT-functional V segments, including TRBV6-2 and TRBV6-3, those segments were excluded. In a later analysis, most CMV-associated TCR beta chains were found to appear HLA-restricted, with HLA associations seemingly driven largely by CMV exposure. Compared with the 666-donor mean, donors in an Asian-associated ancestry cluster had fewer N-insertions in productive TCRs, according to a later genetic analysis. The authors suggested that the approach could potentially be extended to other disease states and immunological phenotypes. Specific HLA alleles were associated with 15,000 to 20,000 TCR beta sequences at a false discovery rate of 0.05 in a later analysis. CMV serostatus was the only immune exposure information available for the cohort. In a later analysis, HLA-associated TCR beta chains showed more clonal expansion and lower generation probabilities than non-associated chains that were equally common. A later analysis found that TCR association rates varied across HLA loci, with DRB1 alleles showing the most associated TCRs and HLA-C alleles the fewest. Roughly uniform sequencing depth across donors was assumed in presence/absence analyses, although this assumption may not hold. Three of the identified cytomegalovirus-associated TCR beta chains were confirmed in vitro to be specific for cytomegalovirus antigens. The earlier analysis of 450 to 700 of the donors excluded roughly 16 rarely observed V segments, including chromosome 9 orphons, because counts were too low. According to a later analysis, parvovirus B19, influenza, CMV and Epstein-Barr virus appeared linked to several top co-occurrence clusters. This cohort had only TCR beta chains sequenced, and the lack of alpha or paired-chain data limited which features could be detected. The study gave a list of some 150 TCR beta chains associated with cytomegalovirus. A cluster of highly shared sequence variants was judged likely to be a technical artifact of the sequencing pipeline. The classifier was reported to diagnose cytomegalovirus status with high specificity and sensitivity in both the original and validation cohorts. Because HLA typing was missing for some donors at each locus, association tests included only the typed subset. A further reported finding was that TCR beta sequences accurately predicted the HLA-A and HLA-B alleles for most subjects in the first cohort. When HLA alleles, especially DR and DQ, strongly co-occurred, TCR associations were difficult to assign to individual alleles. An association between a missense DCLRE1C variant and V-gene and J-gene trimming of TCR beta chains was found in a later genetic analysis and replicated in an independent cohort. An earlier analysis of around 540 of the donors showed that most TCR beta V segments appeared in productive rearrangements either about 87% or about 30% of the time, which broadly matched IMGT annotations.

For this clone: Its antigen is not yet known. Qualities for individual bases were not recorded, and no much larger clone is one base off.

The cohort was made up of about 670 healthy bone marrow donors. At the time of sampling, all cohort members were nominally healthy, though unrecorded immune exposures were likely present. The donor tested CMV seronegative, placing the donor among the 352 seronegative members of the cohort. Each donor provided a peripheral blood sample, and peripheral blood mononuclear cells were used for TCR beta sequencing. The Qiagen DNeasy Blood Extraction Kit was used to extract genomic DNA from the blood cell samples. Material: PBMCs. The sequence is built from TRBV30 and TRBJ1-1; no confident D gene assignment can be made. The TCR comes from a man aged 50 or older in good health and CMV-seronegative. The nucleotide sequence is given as TGTGCCTGGAGTCCAAGAAGCTCAAGCGCTTTCTTT. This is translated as CAWSPRSSSAFF. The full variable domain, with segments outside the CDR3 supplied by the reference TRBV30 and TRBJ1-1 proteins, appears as SQTIHQWPATLVQPVGSPLSLECTVEGTSNPNLYWYRQAAGRGLQLLFYSVGIGQISSEVPQNLSASRPQDRQFILSSKKLLLSDSGFYLCAWSPRSSSAFFGQGTRLTVV.